This record looks at one T cell receptor (beta chain) sequence and its context. What it binds is not known. The source of the sample is a study of cytomegalovirus exposure and HLA in healthy donors. About the study: It was reported in a later analysis that the 95 to 150 validation repertoires used the same platform as the 650 to 800 first-cohort repertoires.

The trim removed 5 bases at V and 3 bases at J, leaving 8 bases unmatched. CDR1 and CDR2 from the germline V gene are LNHDA and SQIVND (reference sequence). This CDR3 region has 17 residues. Study-wide results and caveats: Most TCR sequences were rare, but some public TCRs occurred in many donors. Over 150 TCR beta chains were listed as cytomegalovirus-associated. As confirmed in vitro, three CMV-associated chains were specific for CMV antigens.

Produced via immunoSEQ multiplex PCR; TCRdb's table is partial and in-frame only. Of some 320,000 clones in the sample, approximately 86% were seen once. This clonotype originated in a woman aged 25 to 45 in good health and CMV-seropositive. Sequenced material: PBMCs. The chain recombines TRBV19 with TRBJ2-4; 12 bases fit TRBD2. The CDR3 nucleotides read TGTGCCAGTAGTTCGGCTAGCGGGGGGGCCGTCAAAAACATTCAGTACTTC. This codes for CASSSASGGAVKNIQYF.